Described below is a single T cell receptor beta chain sequence and its context. What it binds is unknown. This sample was taken from a study of OX40 agonist ivuxolimab in advanced cancers. Findings and caveats of the study: Antigen specificity of clonally expanded peripheral T cells was not established. Dosing at 0.1 to 3.0 mg/kg was accompanied by clonal expansion of CD4+ and CD8+ blood T cells by week 6.

Sequencing was performed with immunoSEQ multiplex PCR; in TCRdb, only in-frame clones are kept and a portion is missing. The sample has roughly 75,000 clones, around 84% seen once. The receptor was isolated from an adult with an advanced solid tumor such as melanoma, head and neck, liver or kidney cancer. The source material was CD4+ or CD8+ T cells sorted from blood, sampled in a trial of the OX40 agonist ivuxolimab.

In DNA, the CDR3 is TGTGCCAGTGGAAACTACTATGGCTACACCTTC. This sequence encodes CASGNYYGYTF. The V call is TRBV19, the J call TRBJ1-2; D is ambiguous. The germline V gene encodes CDR1 LNHDA and CDR2 SQIVND (reference sequence). The length of the CDR3 is 11 residues. V was clipped by 8 bases and J by 3 bases, with 7 bases between them.